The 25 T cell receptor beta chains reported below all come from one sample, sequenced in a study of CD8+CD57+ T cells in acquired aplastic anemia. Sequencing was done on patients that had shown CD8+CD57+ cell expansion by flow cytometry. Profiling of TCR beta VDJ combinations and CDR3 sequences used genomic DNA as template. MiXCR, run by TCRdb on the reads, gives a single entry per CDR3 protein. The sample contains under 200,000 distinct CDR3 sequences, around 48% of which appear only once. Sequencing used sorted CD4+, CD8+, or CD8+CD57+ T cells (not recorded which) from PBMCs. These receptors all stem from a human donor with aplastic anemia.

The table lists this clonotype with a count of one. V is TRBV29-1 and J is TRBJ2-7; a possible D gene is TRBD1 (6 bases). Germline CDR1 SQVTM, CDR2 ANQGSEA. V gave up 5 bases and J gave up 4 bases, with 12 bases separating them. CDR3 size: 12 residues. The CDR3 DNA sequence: TGCAGCGTTAGGCAGGGGCTATACGAGCAGTACTTC. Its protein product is CSVRQGLYEQYF.

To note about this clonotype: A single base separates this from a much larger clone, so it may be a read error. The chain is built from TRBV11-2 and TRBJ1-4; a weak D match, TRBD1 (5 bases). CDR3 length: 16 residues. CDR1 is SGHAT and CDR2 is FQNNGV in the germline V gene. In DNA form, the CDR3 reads TGTGCCAGCGGCTTAGAAGCAGCGAGAAGGGGTGAAAAACTGTTTTTT. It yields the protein CASGLEAARRGEKLFF.

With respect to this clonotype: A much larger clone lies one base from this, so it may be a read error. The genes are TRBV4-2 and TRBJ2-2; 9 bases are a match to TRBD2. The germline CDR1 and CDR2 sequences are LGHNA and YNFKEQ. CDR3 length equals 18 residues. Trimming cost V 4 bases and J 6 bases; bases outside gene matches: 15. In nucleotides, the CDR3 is TGTGCCAGCAGCCCAGGGACTAGCTGCATATCGTTGGCCGGGGAGCTGTTTTTT. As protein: CASSPGTSCISLAGELFF.

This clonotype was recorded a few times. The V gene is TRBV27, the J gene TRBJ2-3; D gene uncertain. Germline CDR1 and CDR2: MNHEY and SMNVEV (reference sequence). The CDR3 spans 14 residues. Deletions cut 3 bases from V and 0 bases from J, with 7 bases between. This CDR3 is CASSFGRSTDTQYF. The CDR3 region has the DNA TGTGCCAGCAGTTTCGGAAGGAGCACAGATACGCAGTATTTT.

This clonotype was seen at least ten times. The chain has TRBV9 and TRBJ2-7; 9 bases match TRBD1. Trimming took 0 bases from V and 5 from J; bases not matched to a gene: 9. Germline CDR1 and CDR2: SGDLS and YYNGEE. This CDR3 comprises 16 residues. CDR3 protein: CASSVASGTGRDEQYF. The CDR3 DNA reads TGTGCCAGCAGCGTAGCTTCCGGGACAGGGAGGGACGAGCAGTACTTC.

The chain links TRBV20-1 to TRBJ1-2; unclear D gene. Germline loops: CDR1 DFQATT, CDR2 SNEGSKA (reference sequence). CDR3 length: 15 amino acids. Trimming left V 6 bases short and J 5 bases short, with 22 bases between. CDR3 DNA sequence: TGCAGTGCCCAAATGGGGTGGAGCGAAGCTTATGGCTACACCTTC. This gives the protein CSAQMGWSEAYGYTF.

The DNA for the CDR3 is TGTGCCAGCAGTGAACTGACTAGCGGCGGGGAGCTGTTTTTT. Translating gives CASSELTSGGELFF. The rearrangement joins TRBV2 to TRBJ2-2; TRBD2 aligns across 9 bases. J was trimmed by 7 bases and V by 2 bases; bases with no gene match: 2. The CDR3 spans 14 residues. The V gene's germline CDR1 is SNHLY and CDR2 FYNNEI.

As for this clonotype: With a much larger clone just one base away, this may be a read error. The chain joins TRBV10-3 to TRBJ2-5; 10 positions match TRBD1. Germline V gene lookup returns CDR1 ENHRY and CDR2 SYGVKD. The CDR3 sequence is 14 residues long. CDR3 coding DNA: TGTGTCAGCAGCCGGCGGACAGGGGGAGAGACCCAGTACTTC. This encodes CVSSRRTGGETQYF.

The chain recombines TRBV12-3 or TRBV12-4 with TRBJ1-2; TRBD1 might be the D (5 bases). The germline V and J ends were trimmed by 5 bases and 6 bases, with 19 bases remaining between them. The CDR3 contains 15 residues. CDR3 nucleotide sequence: TGTGCCAGCAGTCAAGACCTCAATCAGGGCGATGGCTACACCTTC. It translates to CASSQDLNQGDGYTF.

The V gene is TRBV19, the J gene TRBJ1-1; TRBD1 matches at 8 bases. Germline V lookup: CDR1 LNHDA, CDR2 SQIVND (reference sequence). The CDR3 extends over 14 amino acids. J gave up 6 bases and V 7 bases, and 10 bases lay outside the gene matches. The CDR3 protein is CASTGQGGFAEAFF. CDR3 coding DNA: TGTGCCAGTACTGGACAGGGCGGCTTCGCTGAAGCTTTCTTT.

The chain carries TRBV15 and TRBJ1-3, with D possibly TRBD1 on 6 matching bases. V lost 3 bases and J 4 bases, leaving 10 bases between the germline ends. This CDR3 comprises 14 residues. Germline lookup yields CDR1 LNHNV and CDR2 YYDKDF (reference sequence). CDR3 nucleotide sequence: TGTGCCACCAGCAGGAGGACAGCAGGAAACACCATATATTTT. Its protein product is CATSRRTAGNTIYF.

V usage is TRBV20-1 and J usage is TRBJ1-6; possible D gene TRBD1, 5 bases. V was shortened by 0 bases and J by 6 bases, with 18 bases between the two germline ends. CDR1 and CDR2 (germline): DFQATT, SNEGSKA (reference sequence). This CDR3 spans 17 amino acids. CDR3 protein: CSARDEGKWGRNSPLHF. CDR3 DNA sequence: TGCAGTGCTAGAGATGAAGGGAAGTGGGGACGTAATTCACCCCTCCACTTT.

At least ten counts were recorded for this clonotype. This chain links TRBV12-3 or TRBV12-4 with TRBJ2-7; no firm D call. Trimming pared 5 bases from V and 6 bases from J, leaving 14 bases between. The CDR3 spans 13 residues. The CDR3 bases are TGTGCCAGCAGTCCGCAACCAGGCTTCGAGCAGTACTTC. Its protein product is CASSPQPGFEQYF.

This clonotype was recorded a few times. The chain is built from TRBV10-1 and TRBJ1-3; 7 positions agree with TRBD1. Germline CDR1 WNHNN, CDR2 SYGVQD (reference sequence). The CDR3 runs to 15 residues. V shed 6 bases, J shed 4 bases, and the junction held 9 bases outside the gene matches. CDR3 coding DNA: TGCGCCAGCAGGCAATCAGGGGGTAAGGGAAACACCATATATTTT. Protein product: CASRQSGGKGNTIYF.

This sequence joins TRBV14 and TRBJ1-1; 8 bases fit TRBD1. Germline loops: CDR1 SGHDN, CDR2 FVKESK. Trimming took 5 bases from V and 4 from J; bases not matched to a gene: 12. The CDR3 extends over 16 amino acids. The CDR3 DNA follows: TGTGCCAGCAGCTTACCCCAGGGGGCGCGGGGCACTGAAGCTTTCTTT. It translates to CASSLPQGARGTEAFF.

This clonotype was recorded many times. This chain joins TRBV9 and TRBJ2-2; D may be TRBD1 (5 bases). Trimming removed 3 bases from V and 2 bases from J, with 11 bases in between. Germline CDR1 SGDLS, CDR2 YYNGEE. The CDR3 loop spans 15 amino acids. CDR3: CASSGPDTNTGELFF. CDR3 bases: TGTGCCAGCAGCGGACCGGACACCAACACCGGGGAGCTGTTTTTT.

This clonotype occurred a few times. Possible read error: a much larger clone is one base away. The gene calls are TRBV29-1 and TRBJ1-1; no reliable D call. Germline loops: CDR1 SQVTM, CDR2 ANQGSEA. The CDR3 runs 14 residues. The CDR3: CSVRQEGLATEAVF. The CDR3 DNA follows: TGCAGCGTCCGTCAGGAAGGGTTGGCGACTGAAGCTGTCTTT.

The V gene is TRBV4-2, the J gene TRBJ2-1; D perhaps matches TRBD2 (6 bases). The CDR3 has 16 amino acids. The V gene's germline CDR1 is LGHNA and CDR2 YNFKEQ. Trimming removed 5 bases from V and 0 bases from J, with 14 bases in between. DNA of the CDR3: TGTGCCAGCAGCGAAACCGGGACTGGCTCCTACAATGAGCAGTTCTTC. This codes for CASSETGTGSYNEQFF.

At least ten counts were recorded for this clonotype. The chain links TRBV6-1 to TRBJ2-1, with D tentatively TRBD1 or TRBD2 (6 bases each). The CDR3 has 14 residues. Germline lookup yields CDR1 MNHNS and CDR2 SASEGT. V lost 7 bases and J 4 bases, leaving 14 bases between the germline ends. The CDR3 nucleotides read TGTGCCAGCAAGGGGATAGGGGGGTACAATGAGCAGTTCTTC. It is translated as CASKGIGGYNEQFF.

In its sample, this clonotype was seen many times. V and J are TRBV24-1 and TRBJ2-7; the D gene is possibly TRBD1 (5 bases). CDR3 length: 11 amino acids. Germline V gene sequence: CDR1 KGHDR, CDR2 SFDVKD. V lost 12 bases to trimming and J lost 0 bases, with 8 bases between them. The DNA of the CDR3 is TGTGCCGCGACAGCCTCCTACGAGCAGTACTTC. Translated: CAATASYEQYF.

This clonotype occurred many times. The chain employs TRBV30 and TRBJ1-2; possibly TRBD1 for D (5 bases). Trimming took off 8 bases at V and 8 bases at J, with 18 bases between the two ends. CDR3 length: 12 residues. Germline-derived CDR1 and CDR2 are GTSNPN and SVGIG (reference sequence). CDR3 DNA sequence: TGTGCCGAAAGACAGAGTGGGGAAGGCTACACCTTC. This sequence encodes CAERQSGEGYTF.

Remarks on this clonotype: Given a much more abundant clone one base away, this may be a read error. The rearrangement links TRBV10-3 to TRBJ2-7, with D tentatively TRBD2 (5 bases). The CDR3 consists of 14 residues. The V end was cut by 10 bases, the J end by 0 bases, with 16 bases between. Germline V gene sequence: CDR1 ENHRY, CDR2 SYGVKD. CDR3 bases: TGTGCCAGCTACTGGACGGGAAGCTCCTACGAGCAGTACTTC. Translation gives CASYWTGSSYEQYF.

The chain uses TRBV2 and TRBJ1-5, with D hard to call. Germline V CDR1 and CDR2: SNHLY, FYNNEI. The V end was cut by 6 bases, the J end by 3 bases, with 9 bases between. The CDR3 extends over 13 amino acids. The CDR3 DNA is TGTGCCAGCAGGATCGAACCCAATCAGCCCCAGCATTTT. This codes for CASRIEPNQPQHF.

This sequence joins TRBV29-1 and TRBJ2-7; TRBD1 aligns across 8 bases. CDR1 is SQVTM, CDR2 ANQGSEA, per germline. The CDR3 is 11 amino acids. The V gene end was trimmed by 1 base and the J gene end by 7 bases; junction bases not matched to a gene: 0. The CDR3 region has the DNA TGCAGCGTTGAAGGACAGGGGGAGCAGTACTTC. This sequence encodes CSVEGQGEQYF.

The CDR3 protein is CATKGPPCGYEQYF. In nucleotides, the CDR3 is TGTGCCACCAAGGGACCTCCCTGTGGGTACGAGCAGTACTTC. V and J are TRBV24-1 and TRBJ2-7; D might be TRBD1 or TRBD2, each matching 5 bases. The CDR3 totals 14 residues. With 8 bases removed from V and 4 bases from J, the gap between germline ends came to 17 bases. The germline gives CDR1 KGHDR, CDR2 SFDVKD.